This is a list of T cell receptor beta chains from one sample in a study of pediatric ulcerative colitis. The repertoire was sequenced with immunoSEQ multiplex PCR; TCRdb's copy has only in-frame clones and lacks some. The table has tens of thousands of clones, 65% to 80% seen once; the top ten hold roughly 7%. Sequencing input: gut tissue. These TCRs come from a boy aged 5-17 years with severe ulcerative colitis. The CDR3 runs from the conserved cysteine through the conserved F or W. The D gene is left open where the match is weak. Part of the rows lack a size; the others show once, few, many or a class for expanded clones.

NA	TRBV6-1	NA	TRBJ1-5	CASGVWVNQPQHF	TGTGCCAGTGGGGTCTGGGTGAATCAGCCCCAGCATTTT
NA	TRBV25-1	NA	TRBJ1-5	CASRREMQPQHF	TGTGCCAGCAGGAGGGAAATGCAGCCCCAGCATTTT
medium-sized	TRBV18	NA	TRBJ2-7	CASSTSQLTYEQYF	TGTGCCAGCTCAACCAGTCAGCTAACCTACGAGCAGTACTTC
NA	TRBV11-3	TRBD2	TRBJ2-7	CASSLGGGTNYEQYF	TGTGCCAGCAGCTTAGGTGGCGGGACTAACTACGAGCAGTACTTC
once	TRBV6-6	NA	TRBJ1-2	CASTMFGYGYTF	TGTGCCAGCACCATGTTTGGCTATGGCTACACCTTC
NA	TRBV5-1	NA	TRBJ2-5	CASSLDPTLGETQYF	TGCGCCAGCAGCTTGGACCCAACTTTGGGGGAGACCCAGTACTTC
NA	TRBV9	NA	TRBJ2-7	CASSVDVGTYEQYF	TGTGCCAGCAGCGTAGACGTGGGAACCTACGAGCAGTACTTC
few	TRBV6-8	NA	TRBJ2-4	CASSQRLDNKFLF	TGTGCCAGCAGCCAACGACTCGACAATAAGTTTTTATTC
NA	TRBV9	NA	TRBJ2-1	CASTDSAVGEQFF	TGTGCCAGCACGGACAGCGCGGTCGGGGAGCAGTTCTTC
NA	TRBV4-2	TRBD2	TRBJ2-2	CASSQLSGRAGTGELFF	TGTGCCAGCAGCCAACTTAGCGGGAGGGCGGGCACCGGGGAGCTGTTTTTT
NA	TRBV5-6	NA	TRBJ2-3	CASSRDSTDTQYF	TGTGCCAGCAGCCGGGACAGCACAGATACGCAGTATTTT
NA	TRBV7-2	NA	TRBJ2-3	CASSFGFATDTQYF	TGTGCCAGCAGCTTCGGTTTTGCGACAGATACGCAGTATTTT
once	TRBV6-1	TRBD1	TRBJ2-7	CASSEGDSSYEQYF	TGTGCCAGCAGTGAAGGGGACAGCTCCTACGAGCAGTACTTC
NA	TRBV14	NA	TRBJ2-2	CASSQYVPPLRGELFF	TGTGCCAGCAGCCAATACGTCCCCCCCTTAAGGGGGGAGCTGTTTTTT
NA	TRBV5-4	TRBD1	TRBJ2-7	CASSLATGPSYEQYF	TGTGCCAGCAGCTTGGCGACAGGGCCGTCCTACGAGCAGTACTTC
NA	TRBV2	NA	TRBJ2-1	CASSSSPPRAYNEQFF	TGTGCCAGCAGTTCTAGCCCCCCACGCGCCTACAATGAGCAGTTCTTC
NA	TRBV6-1	TRBD2	TRBJ2-7	CASSEALSGRSYEQYF	TGTGCCAGCAGTGAAGCGCTAAGCGGGAGGTCATACGAGCAGTACTTC
few	TRBV5-4	NA	TRBJ2-3	CASSTLTGSGTDTQYF	TGTGCCAGCAGCACCCTTACAGGATCTGGCACAGATACGCAGTATTTT
NA	TRBV5-5	NA	TRBJ1-5	CASSLSPAAQTQPQHF	TGTGCCAGCAGCTTGTCCCCCGCGGCCCAAACGCAGCCCCAGCATTTT
medium-sized	TRBV7-3	NA	TRBJ1-1	CASSLEGTTEAFF	TGTGCCAGCAGCCTAGAGGGGACCACTGAAGCTTTCTTT
NA	TRBV4-2	TRBD2	TRBJ2-7	CASSLHPSTSGSSYEQYF	TGTGCCAGCAGCCTACACCCATCGACTAGCGGAAGCTCCTACGAGCAGTACTTC
NA	TRBV6-4	NA	TRBJ2-5	CASSDSPEETQYF	TGTGCCAGCAGTGACTCACCCGAGGAGACCCAGTACTTC
NA	TRBV10-3	NA	TRBJ1-1	CAIRGPMNTEAFF	TGTGCCATCAGAGGGCCGATGAACACTGAAGCTTTCTTT
NA	TRBV5-1	NA	TRBJ1-1	CASSLGTEAFF	TGCGCCAGCAGCCTGGGAACTGAAGCTTTCTTT
NA	TRBV19	TRBD2	TRBJ2-7	CASSAGLASSYEQYF	TGTGCCAGTAGTGCGGGACTAGCGAGCTCCTACGAGCAGTACTTC
NA	TRBV19	NA	TRBJ2-2	CASSYSAGELFF	TGTGCCAGTAGTTACTCGGCCGGGGAGCTGTTTTTT
NA	TRBV6-5	NA	TRBJ1-2	CASSFSYGYTF	TGTGCCAGCAGTTTCAGCTATGGCTACACCTTC
NA	TRBV7-2	NA	TRBJ1-5	CASSLVSPGQPQHF	TGTGCCAGCAGCTTAGTAAGTCCGGGACAGCCCCAGCATTTT
NA	TRBV29-1	NA	TRBJ2-5	CSVVVGGTQYF	TGCAGCGTTGTGGTTGGGGGGACCCAGTACTTC
NA	TRBV11-3	TRBD2	TRBJ2-3	CASSLGGLAGRDTQYF	TGTGCCAGCAGCTTAGGGGGCCTAGCGGGACGAGATACGCAGTATTTT
few	TRBV9	NA	TRBJ2-2	CASSGVRRGDTGELFF	TGTGCCAGCAGCGGAGTCCGGAGGGGGGACACCGGGGAGCTGTTTTTT
NA	TRBV30	NA	TRBJ1-1	CASTGPMNTEAFF	TGTGCCTCAACAGGACCTATGAACACTGAGGCTTTCTTT
NA	TRBV19	NA	TRBJ2-3	CASSTMAKRLTDTQYF	TGTGCCAGTAGTACGATGGCTAAAAGGTTGACAGATACGCAGTATTTT
NA	TRBV28	NA	TRBJ1-2	CASSSNYERVYGYTF	TGTGCCAGCAGTTCGAACTACGAAAGGGTCTATGGCTACACCTTC
NA	TRBV30	TRBD1	TRBJ1-1	CAWTFPIRGRINTEAFF	TGTGCCTGGACCTTTCCGATAAGGGGGCGGATTAACACTGAAGCTTTCTTT
NA	TRBV19	NA	TRBJ2-7	CASRLEWSSYEQYF	TGTGCCAGTAGATTAGAATGGAGCTCCTACGAGCAGTACTTC
NA	TRBV5-1	TRBD1	TRBJ2-1	CASSLKNRGRGEQFF	TGCGCCAGCAGCTTAAAAAACAGGGGGCGCGGTGAGCAGTTCTTC
NA	TRBV10-3	NA	TRBJ2-3	CAISERGTDTQYF	TGTGCCATCAGTGAAAGGGGCACAGATACGCAGTATTTT
NA	TRBV4-3	TRBD1	TRBJ1-2	CASSQDGGQAANYGYTF	TGCGCCAGCAGCCAAGATGGCGGACAGGCAGCTAACTATGGCTACACCTTC
NA	TRBV15	TRBD2	TRBJ2-3	CATSRPGLAGADTQYF	TGTGCCACCAGCAGACCGGGACTAGCGGGAGCAGATACGCAGTATTTT
medium-sized	TRBV18	NA	TRBJ2-1	CASSPPRSRPGINNEQFF	TGTGCCAGCTCACCACCGAGGAGTCGTCCCGGCATAAACAATGAGCAGTTCTTC
NA	TRBV9	NA	TRBJ2-5	CASSAAGTPRSETQYF	TGTGCCAGCAGCGCAGCAGGGACTCCTCGGAGTGAGACCCAGTACTTC
NA	TRBV5-4	NA	TRBJ2-5	CASSLDGPGETQYF	TGTGCCAGCAGCTTGGACGGTCCGGGGGAGACCCAGTACTTC
NA	TRBV5-4	TRBD1	TRBJ2-1	CASSFGQGPAYNEQFF	TGTGCCAGCAGCTTCGGACAGGGCCCAGCCTACAATGAGCAGTTCTTC
NA	TRBV11-2	NA	TRBJ2-7	CASSLAGQQGRWEQYF	TGTGCCAGCAGCTTAGCGGGCCAACAGGGGAGGTGGGAGCAGTACTTC
NA	TRBV5-1	NA	TRBJ1-1	CASSLTGGAYTEAFF	TGCGCCAGCAGTTTAACGGGGGGCGCTTACACTGAAGCTTTCTTT
NA	TRBV30	TRBD1	TRBJ1-2	CAWRGQAVPYYGYTF	TGTGCCTGGAGAGGACAGGCGGTACCCTACTATGGCTACACCTTC
NA	TRBV7-9	NA	TRBJ1-1	CASSPPTGNTEAFF	TGTGCCAGCAGCCCCCCGACTGGGAACACTGAAGCTTTCTTT
few	TRBV14	NA	TRBJ2-3	CASSQWGASSTDTQYF	TGTGCCAGCAGCCAGTGGGGGGCTAGCAGCACAGATACGCAGTATTTT
once	TRBV7-2	NA	TRBJ1-2	CASSPEGLRGDGYTF	TGTGCCAGCAGCCCGGAGGGACTTAGGGGCGATGGCTACACCTTC